The TCR beta chain described here comes from a study of CD8 T cells in ankylosing spondylitis. Molecular-barcoded quantitative 5'-RACE produced these TCR beta libraries. TCRdb passed the 5' RACE reads through MiXCR, listing each CDR3 protein once. There are hundreds of thousands of distinct CDR3 sequences in the sample; 10% to 15% occur only once, and approximately 0.51% lies in the top ten. CDR3 length: 13 amino acids. Germline V gene sequence: CDR1 KGHDR, CDR2 SFDVKD. V lost 0 bases and J 9 bases, leaving 11 bases between the germline ends. Notes on the study in general: Significantly higher representation of disease-linked clones was reported for matched ankylosing spondylitis synovial fluid. The study identified a TCR beta motif of fewer than 10 highly homologous variants that appeared characteristic of ankylosing spondylitis blood.

This clonotype was seen more than once but under ten times. Its antigen is still unknown. V gene TRBV24-1 combines with J gene TRBJ2-7; D not certain. The TCR sequence derives from a male donor with ankylosing spondylitis. The source material was blood, either unsorted or a sorted T cell fraction (not recorded which). CDR3 sequence reads: CATSDLAAFGQYF. The CDR3 nucleotides read TGTGCCACCAGTGATTTGGCAGCTTTCGGGCAGTACTTC.